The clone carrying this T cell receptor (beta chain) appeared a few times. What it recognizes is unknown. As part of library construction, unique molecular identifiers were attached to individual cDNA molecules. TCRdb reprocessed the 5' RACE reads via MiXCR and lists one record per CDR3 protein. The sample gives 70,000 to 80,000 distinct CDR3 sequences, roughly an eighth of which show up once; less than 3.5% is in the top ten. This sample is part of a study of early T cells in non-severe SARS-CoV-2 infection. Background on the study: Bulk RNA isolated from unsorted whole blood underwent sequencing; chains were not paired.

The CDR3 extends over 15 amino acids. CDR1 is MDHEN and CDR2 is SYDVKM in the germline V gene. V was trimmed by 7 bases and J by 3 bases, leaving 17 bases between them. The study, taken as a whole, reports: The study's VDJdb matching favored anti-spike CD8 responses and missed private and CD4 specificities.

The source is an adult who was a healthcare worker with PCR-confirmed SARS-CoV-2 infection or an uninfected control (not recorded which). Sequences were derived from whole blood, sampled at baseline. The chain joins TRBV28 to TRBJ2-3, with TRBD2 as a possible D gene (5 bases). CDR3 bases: TGTGCCAGCACTCTCATCCGGCCGGGAACAGATACGCAGTATTTT. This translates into CASTLIRPGTDTQYF. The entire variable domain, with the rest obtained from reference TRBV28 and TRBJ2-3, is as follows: DVKVTQSSRYLVKRTGEKVFLECVQDMDHENMFWYRQDPGLGLRLIYFSYDVKMKEKGDIPEGYSVSREKKERFSLILESASTNQTSMYLCASTLIRPGTDTQYFGPGTRLTVL.